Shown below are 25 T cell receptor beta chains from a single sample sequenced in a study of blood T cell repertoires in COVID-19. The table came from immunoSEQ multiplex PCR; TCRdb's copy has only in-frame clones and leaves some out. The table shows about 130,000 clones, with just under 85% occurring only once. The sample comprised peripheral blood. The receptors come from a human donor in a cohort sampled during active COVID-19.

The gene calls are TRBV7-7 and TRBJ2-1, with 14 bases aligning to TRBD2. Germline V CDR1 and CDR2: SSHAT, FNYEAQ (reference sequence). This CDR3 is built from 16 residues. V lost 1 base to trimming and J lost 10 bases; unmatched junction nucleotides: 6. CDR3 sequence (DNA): TGTGCCAGCAGCTTAGGACTAGCGGGGGGGCGGGAAGAGCAGTTCTTC. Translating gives CASSLGLAGGREEQFF. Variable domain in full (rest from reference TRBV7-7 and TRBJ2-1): GAGVSQSPRYKVTKRGQDVTLRCDPISSHATLYWYQQALGQGPEFLTYFNYEAQPDKSGLPSDRFSAERPEGSISTLTIQRTEQRDSAMYRCASSLGLAGGREEQFFGPGTRLTVL.

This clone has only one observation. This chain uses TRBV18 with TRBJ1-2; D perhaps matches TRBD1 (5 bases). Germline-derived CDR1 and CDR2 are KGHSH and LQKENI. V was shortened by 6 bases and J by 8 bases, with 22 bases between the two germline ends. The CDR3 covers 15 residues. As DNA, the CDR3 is TGTGCCAGCTCCCCCGGGAGAAGGGGCTTCGACGGCTACACCTTC. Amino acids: CASSPGRRGFDGYTF.

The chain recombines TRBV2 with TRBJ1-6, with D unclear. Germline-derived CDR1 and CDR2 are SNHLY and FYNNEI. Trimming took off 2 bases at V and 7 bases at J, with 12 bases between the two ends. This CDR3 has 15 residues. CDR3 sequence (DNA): TGTGCCAGCAGTGAATCGGTCTACTTGAATTCACCCCTCCACTTT. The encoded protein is CASSESVYLNSPLHF.

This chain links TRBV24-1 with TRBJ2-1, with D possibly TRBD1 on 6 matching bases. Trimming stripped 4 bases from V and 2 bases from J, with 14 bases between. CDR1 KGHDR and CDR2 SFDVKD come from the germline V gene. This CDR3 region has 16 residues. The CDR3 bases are TGTGCCACCAGTGAGGGTGGACAGATCCCCTACAATGAGCAGTTCTTC. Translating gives CATSEGGQIPYNEQFF.

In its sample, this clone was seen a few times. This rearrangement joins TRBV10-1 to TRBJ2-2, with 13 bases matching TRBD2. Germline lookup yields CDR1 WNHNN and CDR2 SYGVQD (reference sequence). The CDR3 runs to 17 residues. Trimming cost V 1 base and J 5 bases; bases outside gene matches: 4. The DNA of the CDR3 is TGCGCCAGCAGTGAGTTGGGACTAGCGGGGACAACCGGGGAGCTGTTTTTT. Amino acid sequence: CASSELGLAGTTGELFF.

Here the CDR3 reads CATRRDRSSYEQYF. CDR3 bases: TGTGCCACCAGACGGGACAGATCCTCCTACGAGCAGTACTTC. V and J are TRBV15 and TRBJ2-7, with 7 bases that match TRBD1. Germline trimming cut 6 bases from V and 0 bases from J; bases unmatched to any gene: 5. Germline CDR1 reads LNHNV; CDR2 reads YYDKDF (reference sequence). This CDR3 has 14 residues.

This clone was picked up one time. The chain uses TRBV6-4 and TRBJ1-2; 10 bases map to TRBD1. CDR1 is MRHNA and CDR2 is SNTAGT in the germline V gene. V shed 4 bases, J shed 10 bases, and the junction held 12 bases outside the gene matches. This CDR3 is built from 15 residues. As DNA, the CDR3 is TGTGCCAGCAGTGCCGCCGGGACAGGGGAGAACGCCTACACCTTC. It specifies CASSAAGTGENAYTF.

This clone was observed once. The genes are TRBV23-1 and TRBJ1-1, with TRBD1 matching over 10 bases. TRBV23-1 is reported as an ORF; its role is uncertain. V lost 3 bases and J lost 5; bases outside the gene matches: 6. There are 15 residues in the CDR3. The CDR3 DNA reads TGCGCCAGCAGTCACCTCCGGGACAGGGGAACTGAAGCTTTCTTT. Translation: CASSHLRDRGTEAFF.

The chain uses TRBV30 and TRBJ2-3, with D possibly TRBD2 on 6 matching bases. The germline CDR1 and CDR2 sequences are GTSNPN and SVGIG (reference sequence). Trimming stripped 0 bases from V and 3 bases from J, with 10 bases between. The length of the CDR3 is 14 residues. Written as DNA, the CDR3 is TGTGCCTGGAGTGTCGGCGGGGTAACAGATACGCAGTATTTT. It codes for CAWSVGGVTDTQYF.

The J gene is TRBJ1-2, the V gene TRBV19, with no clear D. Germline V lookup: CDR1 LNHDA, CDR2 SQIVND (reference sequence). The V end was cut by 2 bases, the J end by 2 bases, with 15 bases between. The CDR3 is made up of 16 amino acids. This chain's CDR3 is CASSIKRLNENYGYTF. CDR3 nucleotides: TGTGCCAGTAGTATAAAACGCCTCAACGAGAACTATGGCTACACCTTC.

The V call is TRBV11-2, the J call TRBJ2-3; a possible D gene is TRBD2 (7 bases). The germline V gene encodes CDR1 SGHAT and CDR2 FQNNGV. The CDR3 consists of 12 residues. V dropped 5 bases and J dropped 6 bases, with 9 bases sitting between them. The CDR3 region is CASSRGADTQYF. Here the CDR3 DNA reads TGTGCCAGCAGCCGGGGGGCGGATACGCAGTATTTT.

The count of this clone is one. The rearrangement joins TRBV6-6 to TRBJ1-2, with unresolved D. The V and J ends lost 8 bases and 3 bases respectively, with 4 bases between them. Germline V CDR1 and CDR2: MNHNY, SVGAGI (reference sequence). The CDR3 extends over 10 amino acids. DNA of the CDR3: TGTGCCAGCTCCGACTATGGCTACACCTTC. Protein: CASSDYGYTF.

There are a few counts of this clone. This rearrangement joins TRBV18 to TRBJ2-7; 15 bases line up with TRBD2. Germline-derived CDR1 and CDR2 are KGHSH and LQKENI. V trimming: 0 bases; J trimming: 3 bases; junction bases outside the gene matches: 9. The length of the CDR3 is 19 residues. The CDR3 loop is CASSPPNGLAGGMGYEQYF. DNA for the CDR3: TGTGCCAGCTCACCACCGAATGGACTAGCGGGGGGGATGGGCTACGAGCAGTACTTC.

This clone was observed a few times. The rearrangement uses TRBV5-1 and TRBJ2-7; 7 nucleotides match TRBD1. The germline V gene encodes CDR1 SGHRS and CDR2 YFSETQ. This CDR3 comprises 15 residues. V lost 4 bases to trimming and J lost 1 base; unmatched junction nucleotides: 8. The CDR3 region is CASSPGTAYSYEQYF. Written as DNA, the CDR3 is TGCGCCAGCAGCCCTGGGACAGCTTATTCCTACGAGCAGTACTTC.

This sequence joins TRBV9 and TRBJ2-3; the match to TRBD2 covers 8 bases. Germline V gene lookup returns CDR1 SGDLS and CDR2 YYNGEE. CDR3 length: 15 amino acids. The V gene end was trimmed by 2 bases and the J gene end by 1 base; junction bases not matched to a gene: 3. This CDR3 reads CASSVSGGRTDTQYF. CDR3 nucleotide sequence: TGTGCCAGCAGCGTTTCGGGGGGGCGCACAGATACGCAGTATTTT.

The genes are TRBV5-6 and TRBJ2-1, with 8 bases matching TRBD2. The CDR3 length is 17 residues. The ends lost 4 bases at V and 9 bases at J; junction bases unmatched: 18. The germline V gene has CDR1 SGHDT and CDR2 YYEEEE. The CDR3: CASSRRGSGGPLLEQFF. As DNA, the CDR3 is TGTGCCAGCAGCCGAAGGGGGAGCGGGGGCCCTTTGCTTGAGCAGTTCTTC. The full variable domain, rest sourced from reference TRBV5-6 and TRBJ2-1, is DAGVTQSPTHLIKTRGQQVTLRCSPKSGHDTVSWYQQALGQGPQFIFQYYEEEERQRGNFPDRFSGHQFPNYSSELNVNALLLGDSALYLCASSRRGSGGPLLEQFFGPGTRLTVL.

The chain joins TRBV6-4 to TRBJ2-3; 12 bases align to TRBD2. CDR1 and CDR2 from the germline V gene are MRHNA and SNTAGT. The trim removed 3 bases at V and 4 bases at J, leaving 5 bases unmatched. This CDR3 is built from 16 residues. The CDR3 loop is CASSDGPSGGADTQYF. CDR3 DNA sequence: TGTGCCAGCAGTGATGGTCCTAGCGGGGGGGCAGATACGCAGTATTTT.

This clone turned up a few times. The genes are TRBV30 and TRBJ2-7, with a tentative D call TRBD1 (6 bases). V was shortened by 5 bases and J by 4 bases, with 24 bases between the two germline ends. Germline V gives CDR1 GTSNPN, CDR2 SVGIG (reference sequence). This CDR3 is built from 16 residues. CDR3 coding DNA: TGTGCCTGGGCTAAACCCCGGCAGGGGAGTAGGTACGAGCAGTACTTC. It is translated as CAWAKPRQGSRYEQYF.

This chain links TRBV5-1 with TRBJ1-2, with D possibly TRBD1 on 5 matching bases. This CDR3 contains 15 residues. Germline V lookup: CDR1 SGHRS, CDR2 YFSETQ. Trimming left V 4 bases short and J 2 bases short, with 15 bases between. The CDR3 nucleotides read TGCGCCAGCAGCCAGGGCTACCTTGGGAACTATGGCTACACCTTC. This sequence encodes CASSQGYLGNYGYTF. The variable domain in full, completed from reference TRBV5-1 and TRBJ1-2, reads KAGVTQTPRYLIKTRGQQVTLSCSPISGHRSVSWYQQTPGQGLQFLFEYFSETQRNKGNFPGRFSGRQFSNSRSEMNVSTLELGDSALYLCASSQGYLGNYGYTFGSGTRLTVV.

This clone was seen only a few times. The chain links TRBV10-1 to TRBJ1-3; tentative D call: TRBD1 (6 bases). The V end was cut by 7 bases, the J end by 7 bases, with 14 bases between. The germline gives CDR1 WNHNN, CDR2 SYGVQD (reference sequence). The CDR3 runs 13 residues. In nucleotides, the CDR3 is TGCGCCAGCAAGGGACAATCGCGTAACACCATATATTTT. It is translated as CASKGQSRNTIYF.

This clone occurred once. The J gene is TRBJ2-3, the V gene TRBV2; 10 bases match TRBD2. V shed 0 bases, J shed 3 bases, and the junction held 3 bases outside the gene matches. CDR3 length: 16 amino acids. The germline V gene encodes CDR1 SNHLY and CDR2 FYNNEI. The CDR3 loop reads CASSEASGGGTDTQYF. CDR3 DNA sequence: TGTGCCAGCAGTGAAGCCAGCGGGGGGGGGACAGATACGCAGTATTTT.

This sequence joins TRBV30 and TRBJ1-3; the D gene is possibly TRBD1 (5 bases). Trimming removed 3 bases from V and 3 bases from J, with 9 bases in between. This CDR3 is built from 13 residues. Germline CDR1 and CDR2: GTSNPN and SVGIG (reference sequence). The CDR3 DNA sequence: TGTGCCTGGAGGACAGTCAATGGAAACACCATATATTTT. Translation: CAWRTVNGNTIYF. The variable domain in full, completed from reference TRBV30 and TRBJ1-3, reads SQTIHQWPATLVQPVGSPLSLECTVEGTSNPNLYWYRQAAGRGLQLLFYSVGIGQISSEVPQNLSASRPQDRQFILSSKKLLLSDSGFYLCAWRTVNGNTIYFGEGSWLTVV.

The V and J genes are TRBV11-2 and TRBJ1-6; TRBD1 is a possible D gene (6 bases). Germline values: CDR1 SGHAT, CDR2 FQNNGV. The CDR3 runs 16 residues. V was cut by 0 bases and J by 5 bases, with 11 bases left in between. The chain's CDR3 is CASSLDWDTHNSPLHF. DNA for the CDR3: TGTGCCAGCAGCTTAGATTGGGACACCCATAATTCACCCCTCCACTTT.

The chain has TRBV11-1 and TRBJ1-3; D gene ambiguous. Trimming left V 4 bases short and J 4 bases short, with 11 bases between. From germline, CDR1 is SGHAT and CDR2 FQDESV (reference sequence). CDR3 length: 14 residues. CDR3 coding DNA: TGTGCCAGCAGCTCAACTCGCCAAGGAAACACCATATATTTT. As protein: CASSSTRQGNTIYF.

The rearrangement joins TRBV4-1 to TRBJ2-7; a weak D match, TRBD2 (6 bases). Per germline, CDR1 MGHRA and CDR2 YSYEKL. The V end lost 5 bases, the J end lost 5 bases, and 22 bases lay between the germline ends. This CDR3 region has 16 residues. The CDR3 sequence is CASSAAYLGGLDEQYF. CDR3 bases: TGCGCCAGCAGCGCTGCCTATCTGGGGGGACTTGACGAGCAGTACTTC.